The present entry profiles one T cell receptor (beta chain) with its context. Its antigen is undetermined. TCRdb re-called the 5' RACE reads through MiXCR, storing one row per CDR3 protein. The table has 400,000 to 550,000 distinct CDR3 sequences, 22% seen once. Trimming took off 5 bases at V and 8 bases at J, with 21 bases between the two ends. Germline-derived CDR1 and CDR2 are LNHNV and YYDKDF (reference sequence). CDR3 length: 15 residues. The sample is drawn from a study of identical twins. Study results and caveats: Within twin pairs, the out-of-frame alpha sequences they shared showed excess low generation probability.

These data were likewise used in another study, on T cells expressing NK-cell markers.

The material sequenced was CD4+ T cells sorted from blood. The chain has TRBV15 and TRBJ1-2; a weak D match, TRBD1 (5 bases). The TCR was taken from a young woman in good health. The CDR3 reads CATSSPGPGGMGYTF. The CDR3 DNA reads as TGTGCCACCAGCTCTCCCGGGCCCGGGGGTATGGGCTACACCTTC.